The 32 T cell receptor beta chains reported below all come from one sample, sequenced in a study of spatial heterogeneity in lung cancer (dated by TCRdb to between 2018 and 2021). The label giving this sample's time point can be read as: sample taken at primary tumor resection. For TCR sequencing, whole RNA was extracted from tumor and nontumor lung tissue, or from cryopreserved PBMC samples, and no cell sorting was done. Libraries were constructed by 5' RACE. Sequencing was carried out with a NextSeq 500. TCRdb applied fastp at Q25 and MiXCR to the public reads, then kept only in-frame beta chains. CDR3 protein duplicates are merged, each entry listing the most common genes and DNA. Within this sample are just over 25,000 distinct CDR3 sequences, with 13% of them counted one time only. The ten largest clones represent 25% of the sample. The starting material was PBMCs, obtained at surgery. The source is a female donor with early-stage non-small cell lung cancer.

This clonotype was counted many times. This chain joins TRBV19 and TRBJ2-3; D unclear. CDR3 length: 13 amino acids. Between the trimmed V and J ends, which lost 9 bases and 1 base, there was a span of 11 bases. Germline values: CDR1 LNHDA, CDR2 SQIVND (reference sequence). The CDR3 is CASLETGTDTQYF. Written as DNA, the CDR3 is TGTGCCAGCCTCGAAACGGGCACAGATACGCAGTATTTT.

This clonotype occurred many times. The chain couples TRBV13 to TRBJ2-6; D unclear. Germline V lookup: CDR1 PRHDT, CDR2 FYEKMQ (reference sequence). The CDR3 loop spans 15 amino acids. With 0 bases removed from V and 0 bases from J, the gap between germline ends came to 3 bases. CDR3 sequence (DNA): TGTGCCAGCAGCTTAGGCGCCTCTGGGGCCAACGTCCTGACTTTC. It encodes CASSLGASGANVLTF.

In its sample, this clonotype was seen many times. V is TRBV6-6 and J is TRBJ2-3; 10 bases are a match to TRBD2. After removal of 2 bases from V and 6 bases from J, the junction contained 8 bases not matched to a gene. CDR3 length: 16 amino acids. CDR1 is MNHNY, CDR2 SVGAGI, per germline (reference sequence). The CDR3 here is CASSYGAGGTSDTQYF. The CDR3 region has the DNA TGTGCCAGCAGTTACGGAGCGGGAGGGACAAGCGATACGCAGTATTTT.

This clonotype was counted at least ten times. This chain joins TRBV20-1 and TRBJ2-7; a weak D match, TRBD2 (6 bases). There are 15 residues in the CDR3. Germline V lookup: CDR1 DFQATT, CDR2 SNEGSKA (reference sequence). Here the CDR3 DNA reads TGCAGCCCTTCCTCGGGAGCGTTGAGCTCCTACGAGCAGTACTTC. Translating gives CSPSSGALSSYEQYF.

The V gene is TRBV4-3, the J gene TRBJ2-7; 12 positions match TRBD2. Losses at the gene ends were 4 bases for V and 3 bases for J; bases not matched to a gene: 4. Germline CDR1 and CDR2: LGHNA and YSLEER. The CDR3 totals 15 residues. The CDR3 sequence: CASSPETSGSYEQYF. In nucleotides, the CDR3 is TGCGCCAGCAGCCCAGAGACTAGCGGGAGCTACGAGCAGTACTTC.

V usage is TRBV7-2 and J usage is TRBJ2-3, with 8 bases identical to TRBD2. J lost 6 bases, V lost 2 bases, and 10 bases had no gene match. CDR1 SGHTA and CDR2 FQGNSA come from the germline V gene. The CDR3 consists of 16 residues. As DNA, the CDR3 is TGTGCCAGCAGCTTACAAGCGGGAGAATGGGAGGATACGCAGTATTTT. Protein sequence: CASSLQAGEWEDTQYF.

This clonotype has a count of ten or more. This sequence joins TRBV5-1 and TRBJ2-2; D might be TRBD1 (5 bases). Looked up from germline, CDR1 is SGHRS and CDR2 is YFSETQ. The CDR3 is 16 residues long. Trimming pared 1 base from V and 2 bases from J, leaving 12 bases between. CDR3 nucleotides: TGCGCCAGCAGCTTGTTTGCCCAGGGAAACACCGGGGAGCTGTTTTTT. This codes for CASSLFAQGNTGELFF.

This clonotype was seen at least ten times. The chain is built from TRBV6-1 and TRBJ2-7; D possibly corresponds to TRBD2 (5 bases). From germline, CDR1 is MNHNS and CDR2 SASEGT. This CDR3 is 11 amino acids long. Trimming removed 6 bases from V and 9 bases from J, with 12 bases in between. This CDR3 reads CASRIPRGQYF. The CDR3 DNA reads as TGTGCCAGCAGGATTCCCCGGGGGCAGTACTTC.

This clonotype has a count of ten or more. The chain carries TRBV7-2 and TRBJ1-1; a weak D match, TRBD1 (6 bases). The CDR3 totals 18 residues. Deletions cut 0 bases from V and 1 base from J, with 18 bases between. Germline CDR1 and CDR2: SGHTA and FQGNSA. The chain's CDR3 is CASSLALLQGWANTEAFF. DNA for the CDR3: TGTGCCAGCAGCTTAGCCCTGTTACAGGGTTGGGCGAACACTGAAGCTTTCTTT.

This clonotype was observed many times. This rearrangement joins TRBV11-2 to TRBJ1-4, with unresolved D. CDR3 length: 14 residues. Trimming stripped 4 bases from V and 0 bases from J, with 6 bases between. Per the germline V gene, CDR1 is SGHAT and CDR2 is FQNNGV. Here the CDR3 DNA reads TGTGCCAGCAGCTCCCTCTCAACTAATGAAAAACTGTTTTTT. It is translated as CASSSLSTNEKLFF.

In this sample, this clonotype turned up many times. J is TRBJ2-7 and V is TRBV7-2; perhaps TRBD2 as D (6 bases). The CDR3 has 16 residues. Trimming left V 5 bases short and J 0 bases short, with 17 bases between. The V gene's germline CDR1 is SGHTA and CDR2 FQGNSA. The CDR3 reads CASSQPLGGASYEQYF. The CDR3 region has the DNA TGTGCCAGCAGCCAGCCGCTCGGCGGGGCCTCCTACGAGCAGTACTTC.

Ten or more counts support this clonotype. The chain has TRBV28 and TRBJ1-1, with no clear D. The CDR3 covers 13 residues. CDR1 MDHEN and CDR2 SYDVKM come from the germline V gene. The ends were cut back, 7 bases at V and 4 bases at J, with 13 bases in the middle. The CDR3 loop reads CASTGPSLTEAFF. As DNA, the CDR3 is TGTGCCAGCACGGGTCCTTCCCTCACTGAAGCTTTCTTT. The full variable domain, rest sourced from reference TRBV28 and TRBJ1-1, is DVKVTQSSRYLVKRTGEKVFLECVQDMDHENMFWYRQDPGLGLRLIYFSYDVKMKEKGDIPEGYSVSREKKERFSLILESASTNQTSMYLCASTGPSLTEAFFGQGTRLTVV.

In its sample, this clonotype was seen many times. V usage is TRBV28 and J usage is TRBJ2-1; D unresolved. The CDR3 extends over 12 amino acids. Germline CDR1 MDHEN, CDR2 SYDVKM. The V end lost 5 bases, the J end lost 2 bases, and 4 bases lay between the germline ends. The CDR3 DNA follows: TGTGCCAGCAGTCCGACCTACAATGAGCAGTTCTTC. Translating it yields CASSPTYNEQFF.

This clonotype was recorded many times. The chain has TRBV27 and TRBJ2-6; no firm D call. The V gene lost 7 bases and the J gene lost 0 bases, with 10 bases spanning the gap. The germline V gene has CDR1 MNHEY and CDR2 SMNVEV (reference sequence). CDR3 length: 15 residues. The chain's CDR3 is CASTNSPSGANVLTF. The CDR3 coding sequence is TGTGCCAGCACTAACAGTCCCTCTGGGGCCAACGTCCTGACTTTC.

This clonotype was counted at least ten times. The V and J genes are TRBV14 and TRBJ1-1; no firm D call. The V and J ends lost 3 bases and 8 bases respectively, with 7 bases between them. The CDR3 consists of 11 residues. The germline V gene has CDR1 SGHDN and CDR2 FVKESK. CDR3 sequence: CASSQGREAFF. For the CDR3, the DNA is TGTGCCAGCAGCCAGGGCAGAGAAGCTTTCTTT.

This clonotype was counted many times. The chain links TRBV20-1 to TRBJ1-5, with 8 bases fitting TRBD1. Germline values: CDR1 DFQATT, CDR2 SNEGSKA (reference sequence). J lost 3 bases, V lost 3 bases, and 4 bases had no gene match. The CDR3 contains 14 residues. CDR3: CSARKTGDNQPQHF. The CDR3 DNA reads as TGCAGTGCTAGGAAGACAGGGGACAATCAGCCCCAGCATTTT.

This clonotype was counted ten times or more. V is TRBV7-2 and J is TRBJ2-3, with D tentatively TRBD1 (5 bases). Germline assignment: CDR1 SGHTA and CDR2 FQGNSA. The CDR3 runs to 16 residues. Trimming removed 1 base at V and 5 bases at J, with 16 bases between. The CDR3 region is CASSLVSSAGQDTQYF. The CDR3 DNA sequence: TGTGCCAGCAGCTTAGTTAGTTCAGCTGGACAAGATACGCAGTATTTT. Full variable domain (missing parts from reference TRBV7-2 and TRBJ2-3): GAGVSQSPSNKVTEKGKDVELRCDPISGHTALYWYRQSLGQGLEFLIYFQGNSAPDKSGLPSDRFSAERTGGSVSTLTIQRTQQEDSAVYLCASSLVSSAGQDTQYFGPGTRLTVL.

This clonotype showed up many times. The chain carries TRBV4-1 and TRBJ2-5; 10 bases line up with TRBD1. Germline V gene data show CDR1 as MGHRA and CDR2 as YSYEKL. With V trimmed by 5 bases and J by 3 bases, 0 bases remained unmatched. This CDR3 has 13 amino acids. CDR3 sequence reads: CASSGTGEETQYF. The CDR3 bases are TGCGCCAGCAGCGGGACAGGGGAAGAGACCCAGTACTTC.

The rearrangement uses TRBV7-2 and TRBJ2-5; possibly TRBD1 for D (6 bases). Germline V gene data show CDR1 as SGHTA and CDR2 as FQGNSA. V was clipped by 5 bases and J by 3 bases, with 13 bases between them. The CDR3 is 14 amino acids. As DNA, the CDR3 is TGTGCCAGCAGCCAGTGGCAGGGGAAAGAGACCCAGTACTTC. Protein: CASSQWQGKETQYF.

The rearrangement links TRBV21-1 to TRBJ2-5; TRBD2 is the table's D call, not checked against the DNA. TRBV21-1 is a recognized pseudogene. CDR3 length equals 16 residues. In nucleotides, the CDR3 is TGTGCCAGCAACCTTGTAGCGAAGAACCCGAAAGAGACCCAGTACTTC. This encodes CASNLVAKNPKETQYF.

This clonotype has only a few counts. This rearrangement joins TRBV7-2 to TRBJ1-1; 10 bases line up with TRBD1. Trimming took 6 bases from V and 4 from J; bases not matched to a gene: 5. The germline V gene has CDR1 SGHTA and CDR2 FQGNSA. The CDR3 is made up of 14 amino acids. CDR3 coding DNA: TGTGCCAGCAGGAACCGGGACAGGGGCACTGAAGCTTTCTTT. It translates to CASRNRDRGTEAFF.

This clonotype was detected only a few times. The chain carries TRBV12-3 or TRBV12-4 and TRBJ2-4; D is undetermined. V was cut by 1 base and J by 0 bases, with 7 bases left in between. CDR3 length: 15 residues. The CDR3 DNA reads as TGTGCCAGCAGTTTAGTCCCTATAGCCAAAAACATTCAGTACTTC. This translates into CASSLVPIAKNIQYF.

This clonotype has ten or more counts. In nucleotides, the CDR3 is TGTGCCAGCAGCAATACGGAAAATCAGCCCCAGCATTTT. Translating it yields CASSNTENQPQHF. This chain connects TRBV6-2 or TRBV6-3 to TRBJ1-5; D is unresolved. This CDR3 has 13 residues. CDR1 is MNHEY and CDR2 is SVGEGT in the germline V gene. V was clipped by 6 bases and J by 4 bases, with 10 bases between them.

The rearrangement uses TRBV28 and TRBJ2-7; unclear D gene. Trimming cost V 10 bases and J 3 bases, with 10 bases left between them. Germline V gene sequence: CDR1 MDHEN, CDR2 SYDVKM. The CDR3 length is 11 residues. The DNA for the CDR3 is TGTGCCACTCGCTCCCGCTACGAGCAGTACGTC. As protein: CATRSRYEQYV.

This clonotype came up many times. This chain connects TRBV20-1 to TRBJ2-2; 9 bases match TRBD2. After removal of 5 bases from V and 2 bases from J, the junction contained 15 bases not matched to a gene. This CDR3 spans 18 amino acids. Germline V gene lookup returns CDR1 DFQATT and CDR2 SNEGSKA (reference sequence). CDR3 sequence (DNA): TGCAGTGCTGACGGACTAGCGAGATACCTGGACAACACCGGGGAGCTGTTTTTT. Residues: CSADGLARYLDNTGELFF.

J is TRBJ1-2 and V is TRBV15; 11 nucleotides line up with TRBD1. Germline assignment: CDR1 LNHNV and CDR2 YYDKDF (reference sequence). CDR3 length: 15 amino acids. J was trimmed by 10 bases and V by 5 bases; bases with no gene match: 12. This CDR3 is CATSSRTGGANDYTF. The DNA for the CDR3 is TGTGCCACCAGCTCCCGGACAGGGGGCGCAAATGACTACACCTTC.

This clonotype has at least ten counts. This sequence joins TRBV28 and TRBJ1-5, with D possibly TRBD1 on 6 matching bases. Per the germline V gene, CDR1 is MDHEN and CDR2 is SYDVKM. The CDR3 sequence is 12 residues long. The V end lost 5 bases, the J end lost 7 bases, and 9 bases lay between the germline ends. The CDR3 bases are TGTGCCAGCAGTCAGGGGCCCCAGCCCCAGCATTTT. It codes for CASSQGPQPQHF.

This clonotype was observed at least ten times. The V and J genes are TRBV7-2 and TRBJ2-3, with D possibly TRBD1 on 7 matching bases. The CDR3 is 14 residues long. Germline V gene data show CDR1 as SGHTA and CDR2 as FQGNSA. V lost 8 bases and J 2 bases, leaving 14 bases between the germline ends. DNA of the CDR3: TGTGCCAGCGGAGGGGGCAGGGCCACAGATACGCAGTATTTT. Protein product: CASGGGRATDTQYF.

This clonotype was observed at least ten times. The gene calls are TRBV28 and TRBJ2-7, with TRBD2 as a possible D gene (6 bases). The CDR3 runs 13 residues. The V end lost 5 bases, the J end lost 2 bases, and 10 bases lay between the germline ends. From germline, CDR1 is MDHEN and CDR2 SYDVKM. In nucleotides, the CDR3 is TGTGCCAGCAGTACTACGGGGGCCTACGAGCAGTACTTC. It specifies CASSTTGAYEQYF.

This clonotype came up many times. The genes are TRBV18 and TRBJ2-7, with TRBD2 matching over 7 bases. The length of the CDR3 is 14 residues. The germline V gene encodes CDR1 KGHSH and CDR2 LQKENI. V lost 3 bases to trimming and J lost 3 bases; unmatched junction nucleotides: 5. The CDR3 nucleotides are TGTGCCAGCTCACCCCGGGAGGACCACTACGAGCAGTACTTC. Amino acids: CASSPREDHYEQYF.

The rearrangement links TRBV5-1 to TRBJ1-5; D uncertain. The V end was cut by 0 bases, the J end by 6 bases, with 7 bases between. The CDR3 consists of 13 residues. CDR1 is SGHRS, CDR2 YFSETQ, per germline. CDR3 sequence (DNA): TGCGCCAGCAGCTTGGAGGGTTCTCAGCCCCAGCATTTT. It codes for CASSLEGSQPQHF.

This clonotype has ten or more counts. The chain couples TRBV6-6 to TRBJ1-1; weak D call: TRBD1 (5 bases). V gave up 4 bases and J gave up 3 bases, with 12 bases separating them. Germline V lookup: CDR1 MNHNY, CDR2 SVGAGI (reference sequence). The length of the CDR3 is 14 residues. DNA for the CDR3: TGTGCCAGCAGTTCCTCGACAGAGGACACTGAAGCTTTCTTT. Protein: CASSSSTEDTEAFF.